This T cell receptor (beta chain) was recovered during a study of cytomegalovirus exposure and HLA in healthy donors. Germline lookup yields CDR1 LNHNV and CDR2 YYDKDF (reference sequence). This CDR3 has 13 residues. The germline V and J ends were trimmed by 9 bases and 4 bases, with 14 bases remaining between them. With 60 Vbeta and 13 Jbeta primers, the PCR was carried out. Measured with immunoSEQ multiplex PCR; TCRdb has only the in-frame clones, and not every one. The sample lists under 150,000 clones, around 62% occurring once. Sequences were obtained from PBMCs. V gene TRBV15 combines with J gene TRBJ2-3; D may be TRBD1 (6 bases). This receptor was identified in a woman in her thirties or forties in good health and CMV-seropositive. CDR3 in DNA: TGTGCCACGCAGGACAGATTTTCAGATACGCAGTATTTT. Translation gives CATQDRFSDTQYF.